This record concerns one T cell receptor beta chain sequence. The source of the sample is a study of blood T cell repertoires in COVID-19. Germline V gene sequence: CDR1 LNHDA, CDR2 SQIVND (reference sequence). V dropped 1 base and J dropped 0 bases, with 12 bases sitting between them. The CDR3 consists of 16 residues. Sequencing used immunoSEQ multiplex PCR; TCRdb keeps in-frame clones, though not all of them. The sample gives under 200,000 clones, approximately 88% of which show up once; over 10% is in the top ten. What the recovered Cohort 3 donors had was two negative PCRs, clearance, or symptom resolution.

The clonotype originates from a woman in her sixties or seventies who had recovered from COVID-19. The specimen was PBMCs or T cells enriched from blood (not recorded which). The rearrangement uses TRBV19 and TRBJ1-2; D not certain. The CDR3 DNA is TGTGCCAGTAGTATAGGGACTGGGCGCGCTAACTATGGCTACACCTTC. This translates into CASSIGTGRANYGYTF. The whole variable domain, filled in from reference TRBV19 and TRBJ1-2, reads DGGITQSPKYLFRKEGQNVTLSCEQNLNHDAMYWYRQDPGQGLRLIYYSQIVNDFQKGDIAEGYSVSREKKESFPLTVTSAQKNPTAFYLCASSIGTGRANYGYTFGSGTRLTVV.